This record covers a single TCR beta chain. This sample is drawn from a study of shared clonotypes between healthy human individuals. The CDR3 extends over 12 amino acids. Trimming removed 8 bases from V and 1 base from J, with 8 bases in between. Germline assignment: CDR1 MNHNY and CDR2 SVGAGI (reference sequence). The data were produced by immunoSEQ multiplex PCR, yet TCRdb's version contains in-frame clones alone and is incomplete. The repertoire has 2.3 million or so clones, approximately 95% of them found once; the top ten carry under 0.45%. The V and J genes are TRBV6-6 and TRBJ1-1; D unresolved. Specimen: naive CD4+ T cells from PBMCs. Sample subset: CD45RA+ positively selected. This TCR derives from a young man in good health. Some clones in this sample may be carry-over from other donors' samples. The CDR3 coding sequence is TGTGCCAGCGGTCTTAGGAACACTGAAGCTTTCTTT. Its protein is CASGLRNTEAFF.